A selection of T cell receptor beta chains follows, all from one sample in a study of cytomegalovirus exposure and HLA in healthy donors. Profiling relied on immunoSEQ multiplex PCR, and the TCRdb table lists in-frame clones only, not all of them. The table records about 200,000 clones, around 78% of them present only once. The specimen was PBMCs. The receptors come from a woman in her thirties in good health and CMV-seropositive. The CDR3 runs from the conserved cysteine through the conserved F or W. Fields, in order: V gene, clone size, J gene, D gene, CDR3 length, CDR3 protein, CDR3 DNA. D genes are given only for firm matches. Clone size appears in some rows only: once, few, many, or a class for an expanded clone.

>TRBV5-6|.|TRBJ1-5|.|15
CASSLAGSRNQPQHF
TGTGCCAGCAGCTTGGCGGGTTCCCGCAATCAGCCCCAGCATTTT
>TRBV30|.|TRBJ2-3|TRBD2|14
CAWSEMASGGKQYF
TGTGCCTGGAGTGAGATGGCGAGCGGGGGGAAGCAGTATTTT
>TRBV2|.|TRBJ2-7|TRBD2|16
CASSDPWVAGVIEQYF
TGTGCCAGCAGCGATCCGTGGGTAGCGGGGGTGATTGAGCAGTACTTC
>TRBV7-8|.|TRBJ2-7|.|17
CASSSYSREAFPYEQYF
TGTGCCAGCAGCTCCTATAGTAGGGAGGCCTTCCCCTACGAGCAGTACTTC
>TRBV5-4|.|TRBJ2-3|TRBD2|15
CASSPGLGPTDTQYF
TGTGCCAGCAGCCCAGGACTAGGACCCACAGATACGCAGTATTTT
>TRBV6-5|.|TRBJ2-3|TRBD2|16
CASSYRGLAGVDTQYF
TGTGCCAGCAGTTACCGAGGACTAGCGGGAGTAGATACGCAGTATTTT
>TRBV7-8|.|TRBJ2-7|.|16
CASSLVSNPRPDEQYF
TGTGCCAGCAGCTTAGTGTCCAACCCGAGGCCCGACGAGCAGTACTTC
>TRBV5-1|.|TRBJ2-2|TRBD1|14
CASSPQGGRGELFF
TGCGCCAGCAGCCCCCAAGGGGGCAGAGGGGAGCTGTTTTTT
>TRBV7-2|.|TRBJ1-5|.|14
CASSARQLNQPQHF
TGTGCCAGCAGCGCCCGACAGCTCAATCAGCCCCAGCATTTT
>TRBV11-3|once|TRBJ2-2|TRBD2|13
CASTKAGAGELFF
TGTGCCAGCACCAAAGCGGGAGCCGGGGAGCTGTTTTTT
>TRBV7-6|.|TRBJ2-2|TRBD1|17
CASSNSLDRGVTGELFF
TGTGCCAGCAGCAACTCCTTGGACAGGGGGGTCACCGGGGAGCTGTTTTTT
>TRBV11-2|.|TRBJ2-7|.|13
CASSFIPTYEQYF
TGTGCCAGCAGCTTTATTCCTACCTACGAGCAGTACTTC
>TRBV4-2|.|TRBJ2-5|TRBD2|16
CASSQDGQTSGETQYF
TGTGCCAGCAGCCAAGATGGTCAAACTAGCGGAGAGACCCAGTACTTC
>TRBV14|.|TRBJ2-2|.|11
CASRLTGELFF
TGTGCCAGCAGACTAACCGGGGAGCTGTTTTTT
>TRBV5-4|.|TRBJ2-3|.|15
CAGSLLADVRGTQYF
TGTGCCGGCAGCTTGCTGGCAGACGTACGGGGGACGCAGTATTTT
>TRBV5-8|.|TRBJ2-7|.|13
CASSWTALGEQYF
TGTGCCAGCAGCTGGACTGCCTTGGGGGAGCAGTACTTC
>TRBV2|once|TRBJ2-1|TRBD2|14
CASSAREGLDEQFF
TGTGCCAGCAGTGCTCGGGAGGGTTTGGATGAGCAGTTCTTC
>TRBV7-2|once|TRBJ1-1|TRBD1|15
CASSPPTGRGTEAFF
TGTGCCAGCAGCCCCCCGACAGGGCGGGGCACTGAAGCTTTCTTT
>TRBV5-1|.|TRBJ1-3|.|14
CASSPAGFGNTIYF
TGCGCCAGCAGCCCCGCAGGGTTCGGAAACACCATATATTTT
>TRBV6-1|.|TRBJ2-7|TRBD1|15
CASSERDRVFYEQYF
TGTGCCAGCAGTGAAAGGGACAGGGTTTTTTACGAGCAGTACTTC
>TRBV18|.|TRBJ1-4|TRBD1|15
CASSPWHRGDEKLFF
TGTGCCAGCTCACCCTGGCACAGGGGGGACGAAAAACTGTTTTTT
>TRBV6-6|.|TRBJ2-3|.|14
CASSYAGNTDTQYF
TGTGCCAGCAGTTACGCGGGAAACACAGATACGCAGTATTTT
>TRBV7-9|.|TRBJ1-5|TRBD1|15
CASSAPGTEGQPQHF
TGTGCCAGCAGCGCCCCCGGGACAGAGGGTCAGCCCCAGCATTTT
>TRBV27|.|TRBJ2-6|.|14
CASSPGGGANVLTF
TGTGCCAGCAGTCCCGGGGGAGGGGCCAACGTCCTGACTTTC
>TRBV28|.|TRBJ1-5|TRBD1|17
CASSPTPGTGTNQPQHF
TGTGCCAGCAGTCCAACACCCGGGACAGGGACCAATCAGCCCCAGCATTTT
>TRBV2|.|TRBJ1-2|.|15
CASSEDGGINYGYTF
TGTGCCAGCAGTGAAGACGGGGGGATTAACTATGGCTACACCTTC
>TRBV21-1|.|TRBJ2-7|.|14
CASSVRDMSYEQYF
TGTGCCAGCAGCGTCCGGGACATGTCCTACGAGCAGTACTTC
>TRBV2|once|TRBJ2-3|.|15
CASSEFSSRGDTQYF
TGTGCCAGCAGTGAATTTTCCAGTAGAGGGGATACGCAGTATTTT
>TRBV5-1|.|TRBJ1-2|TRBD1|20
CASSSPASHRDSATNYGYTF
TGCGCCAGCTCCTCACCAGCCTCTCACCGGGACAGCGCGACTAACTATGGCTACACCTTC
>TRBV5-6|.|TRBJ2-7|.|14
CASSPGSGAYEQYF
TGTGCCAGCAGCCCCGGGTCGGGGGCCTACGAGCAGTACTTC
>TRBV28|.|TRBJ1-4|.|13
CASSQGLNEKLFF
TGTGCCAGCAGTCAGGGGCTGAATGAAAAACTGTTTTTT
>TRBV9|few|TRBJ2-1|.|17
CASSVEVLGGFYNEQFF
TGTGCCAGCAGCGTAGAGGTATTAGGGGGATTCTACAATGAGCAGTTCTTC
>TRBV6-5|.|TRBJ1-1|.|14
CASSYQRANTEAFF
TGTGCCAGCAGTTACCAACGAGCTAACACTGAAGCTTTCTTT
>TRBV19|.|TRBJ1-2|.|16
CASSIRGPQGSRGYTF
TGTGCCAGTAGTATACGTGGTCCGCAGGGTTCCCGTGGCTACACCTTC
>TRBV30|.|TRBJ1-1|.|14
CAWSVRSADTEAFF
TGTGCCTGGAGTGTCCGTTCTGCGGACACTGAAGCTTTCTTT
>TRBV14|.|TRBJ2-1|TRBD1|18
CASSQWWTGQGLDNEQFF
TGTGCCAGCAGCCAATGGTGGACAGGACAGGGGTTAGACAATGAGCAGTTCTTC
>TRBV5-1|.|TRBJ1-6|.|14
CASSLVPGDSPLHF
TGCGCCAGCAGCTTGGTTCCGGGTGATTCACCCCTCCACTTT
>TRBV27|.|TRBJ2-1|TRBD2|14
CASSERESDNEQFF
TGTGCCAGCAGTGAGCGGGAGAGCGACAATGAGCAGTTCTTC
>TRBV15|.|TRBJ2-3|TRBD2|17
CATSPGASGSRGDTQYF
TGTGCCACCAGCCCTGGCGCTAGCGGGAGTAGGGGAGATACGCAGTATTTT
>TRBV5-6|.|TRBJ2-7|TRBD1|16
CASSPRQGASSYEQYF
TGTGCCAGCAGCCCTCGACAGGGGGCAAGCTCCTACGAGCAGTACTTC
>TRBV30|.|TRBJ1-5|.|14
CAWSAAGSNQPQHF
TGTGCCTGGAGTGCTGCCGGGAGCAATCAGCCCCAGCATTTT
>TRBV11-2|.|TRBJ2-2|.|15
CASSFDSRGSGELFF
TGTGCCAGCAGCTTTGACAGCCGAGGTTCCGGGGAGCTGTTTTTT
>TRBV11-3|.|TRBJ2-5|TRBD2|13
CASSRGGRETQYF
TGTGCCAGCAGCCGGGGGGGGAGGGAGACCCAGTACTTC
>TRBV5-1|.|TRBJ2-2|.|15
CASSLTGHNTGELFF
TGCGCCAGCAGCTTGACAGGGCACAACACCGGGGAGCTGTTTTTT